The T cell receptor beta chain under discussion was sequenced for a study of shared clonotypes between healthy human individuals (dated by TCRdb to the early 2020s). A note on the overall study: A couple of women and a few men aged 18 to 49 years were included in the cohort. Per donor, three plates each were used for CD4 naive and CD4 memory, two for CD8 naive, and one for CD8 memory. To estimate repertoire size and how much clonotype sharing occurs between individuals, the study deeply sequenced the blood TCR repertoires of five healthy adults. Libraries were prepared and TCR repertoires were sequenced by different laboratories using diverse techniques, in order to increase sequencing depth and limit assay-specific biases. Per donor, leukapheresis produced somewhere between about 0.8 and 9 billion PBMCs.

Results and caveats for the whole study, not just this receptor: Naive subsets generally had larger estimated clonotype richness than memory subsets did. Sharing across a handful of donors was observed for roughly 5% of naive CD4, 3% to 3.5% of naive CD8, 2% to 2.5% of memory CD4, and about 0.38% of memory CD8 clonotypes. Pairwise subsampling led to the expectation that sequencing depth would affect the degree of clonotype sharing among donors. Compared with non-shared clonotypes, clonotypes shared by all four sorted-subset donors had higher generation probabilities. Sampling was restricted to blood, and TCR repertoires in tissue are likely to differ from TCR repertoires in blood. Even with the large sequencing depth, rarefaction of the sorted-subset datasets indicated that sequencing was incomplete. The genetic and exposure-history diversity represented was limited by the small number of donors.

The trim is 9 bases for V and 3 bases for J, with a gap of 8 bases between the germline ends. The CDR3 starts with the cysteine, ends with the phenylalanine, and has 12 residues. This entry keeps only the CDR3 DNA: 36 bases, framed from base 1. From the germline V gene (reference sequence), CDR1 is SEHNR and CDR2 is FQNEAQ. Using the deep immunoSEQ assay, multiplex PCR amplified TCR CDR3 regions from genomic DNA. Genomic DNA extracted from each cell subset was distributed evenly over all wells of several immunoSEQ 96-well plates, and each plate served as one replicate. For sorted subsets, each replicate PCR was loaded with 200 ng genomic DNA, equivalent to approximately 27,000 T cell genomes. Purified libraries were quantified with a Qubit 3.0 fluorometer, sized on a Bioanalyzer 2100, and re-quantified with the KAPA Library Quantification kit. A separate single-read 150-cycle Illumina NextSeq 550 flow cell was used to sequence each immunoSEQ 96-well plate. The paper's processing steps were these. Because the immunoSEQ output included only junctional sequences and no quality scores, the filtering could not be the same as the filtering used for full-length reads. Sequences were annotated with PyIR, a Python wrapper for IgBLAST v1.9, using IMGT germline references to assign V/J genes and CDR3. Any read was removed if the V/J assignment was weak (E-value above 1e-6), the CDR3 was missing, or the read contained stop codons, out-of-frame junctions, or ambiguous translated residues. V3J clonotypes were defined by identical inferred V gene, J gene, and CDR3 amino acid sequence. Percentage overlap between repertoires was computed as shared unique clonotypes divided by the size of the smaller repertoire. Richness of each repertoire was evaluated using RTK rarefaction, the Chao1 estimator, and Recon v2.1 estimates of unobserved clonotypes. Generation probabilities were computed with OLGA for all TCRbeta clonotypes obtained by the gDNA method from a handful of donors. Here the immuneACCESS table is served through TCRdb, limited to in-frame sequences with V and J called. Missing clones are a known gap in these copies; in checked studies unresolved V genes cover under half, and the rest lacks a known reason. V and J calls and clone size follow that table, whereas D and trimming were derived from the DNA. This sample lists about 980,000 clones; 76% were detected once. 1.5% of the sample goes to the ten largest clones.

The donors were healthy, HIV-negative adults with no recently reported acute infections or vaccinations. Only Caucasian adults living in Nashville, Tennessee, USA were represented among the donors. CD4+ T cells were enriched through magnetic negative selection, after which naive cells were positively selected on CD45RA and the remaining negative fraction served as the memory subset. Blood was collected by leukapheresis, and PBMCs were isolated by Ficoll-Histopaque density gradient centrifugation and then cryopreserved in liquid nitrogen vapor phase. Purity and quantity of every magnetically sorted T cell population were checked by analytical flow cytometry. Genomic DNA was isolated from every sorted fraction and measured by UV absorbance on a Nanodrop 2000c. Concerning this clone itself: Its antigen is not yet known. No qualities accompany the bases; no much larger clone lies one base away.

This receptor was identified in a man aged 18 to 29 in good health. Sequencing was performed on memory CD4+ T cells sorted from blood. The sample's cell subset or site label, decoded: CD45RA-negative fraction. The rearranged chain carries TRBV7-9 and TRBJ2-2; the D gene could be either TRBD1 or TRBD2, each agreeing at 5 bases. The sequence in DNA is TGTGCCAGTCTGGGGGACACCGGGGAGCTGTTTTTT. The encoded protein is CASLGDTGELFF.